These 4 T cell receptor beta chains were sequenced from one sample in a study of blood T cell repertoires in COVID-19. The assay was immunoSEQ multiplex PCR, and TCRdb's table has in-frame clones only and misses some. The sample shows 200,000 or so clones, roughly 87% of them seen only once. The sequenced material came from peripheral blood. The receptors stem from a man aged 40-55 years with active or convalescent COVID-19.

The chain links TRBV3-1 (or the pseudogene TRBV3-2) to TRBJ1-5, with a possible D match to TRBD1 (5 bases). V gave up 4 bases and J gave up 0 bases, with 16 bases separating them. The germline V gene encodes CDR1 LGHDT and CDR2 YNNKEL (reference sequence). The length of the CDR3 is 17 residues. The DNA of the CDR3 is TGTGCCAGCAGCCCCCGAACCTTGACAGATAGCAATCAGCCCCAGCATTTT. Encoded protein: CASSPRTLTDSNQPQHF.

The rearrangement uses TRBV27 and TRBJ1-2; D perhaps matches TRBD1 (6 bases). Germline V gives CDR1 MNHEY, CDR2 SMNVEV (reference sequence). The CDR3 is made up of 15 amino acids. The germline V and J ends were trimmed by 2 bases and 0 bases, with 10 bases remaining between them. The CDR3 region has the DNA TGTGCCAGCAGTTTAACAGGGTGGGCTAACTATGGCTACACCTTC. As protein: CASSLTGWANYGYTF.

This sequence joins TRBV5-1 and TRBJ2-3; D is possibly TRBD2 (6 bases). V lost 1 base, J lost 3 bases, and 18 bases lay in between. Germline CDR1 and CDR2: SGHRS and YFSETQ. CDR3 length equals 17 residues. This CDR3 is CASSLMGRIGGTDTQYF. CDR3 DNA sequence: TGCGCCAGCAGCTTGATGGGTCGAATAGGAGGGACAGATACGCAGTATTTT.

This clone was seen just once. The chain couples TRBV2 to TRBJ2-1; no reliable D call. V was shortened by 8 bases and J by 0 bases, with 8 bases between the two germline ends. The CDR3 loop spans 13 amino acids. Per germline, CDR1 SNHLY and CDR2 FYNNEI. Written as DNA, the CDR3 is TGTGCCAGCTCGTGGAGCTCCTACAATGAGCAGTTCTTC. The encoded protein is CASSWSSYNEQFF.